Given below is one TCR beta chain in context. TCRdb redid the calling of the RT-PCR reads with MiXCR, one entry per CDR3 protein. Seen here are fewer than 800,000 distinct CDR3 sequences, around 14% observed once, and the top ten hold 3.6%. This CDR3 is built from 15 residues. CDR1 LGHDT and CDR2 YNNKEL come from the germline V gene (reference sequence). V lost 4 bases, J lost 7 bases, and 13 bases stayed unmatched. The gene calls are TRBV3-1 and TRBJ2-7; 7 positions match TRBD1. The material sequenced was memory CD4+ T cells from blood. The sequence derives from a female donor in good health, serving as a healthy control. The CDR3 region is CASSLKMSQGLEQYF. The CDR3, as DNA: TGTGCCAGCAGCCTAAAGATGTCACAGGGGTTGGAGCAGTACTTC.